This T cell receptor beta chain was captured by sequencing in a study of blood T cells in healthy people across ages. The CDR3 has 17 amino acids. The germline gives CDR1 SGDLS, CDR2 YYNGEE. V was pared by 2 bases and J by 0 bases, with 14 bases between. For every donor, a draw yielded around 10 milliliters of peripheral blood. This clonotype has just a few counts. A second PCR, run for roughly 7 to 11 cycles, used a sample-barcoded 5' primer plus a J-beta primer mix. TCRdb re-called the 5' RACE reads with MiXCR, one entry per CDR3 protein. This sample has hundreds of thousands of distinct CDR3 sequences, with around 24% found just once. These sequences were also reported in another study, on T cells of mothers and their children. That study reports: Each mother yielded more than 8.5 million TCR beta CDR3 reads. Each child yielded a few million reads.

The chain is built from TRBV9 and TRBJ2-2; a possible D gene is TRBD2 (6 bases). The sequence derives from a boy aged 5-17 years in good health. The sequencing sample was made of blood. The DNA of the CDR3 is TGTGCCAGCAGCGTGCAAAGGGGCGGGGCGAACACCGGGGAGCTGTTTTTT. As protein: CASSVQRGGANTGELFF.